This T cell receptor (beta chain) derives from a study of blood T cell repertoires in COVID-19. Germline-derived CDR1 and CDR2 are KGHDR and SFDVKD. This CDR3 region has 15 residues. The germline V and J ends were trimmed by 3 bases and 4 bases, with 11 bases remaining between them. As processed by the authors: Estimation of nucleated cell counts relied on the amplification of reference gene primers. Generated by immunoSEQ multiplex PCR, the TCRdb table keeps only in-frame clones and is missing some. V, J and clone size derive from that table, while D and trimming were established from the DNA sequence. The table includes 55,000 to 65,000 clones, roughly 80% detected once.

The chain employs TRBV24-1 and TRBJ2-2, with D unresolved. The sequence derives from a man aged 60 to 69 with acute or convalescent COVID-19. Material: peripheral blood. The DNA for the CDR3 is TGTGCCACCAGTGATCCAACACCAACCACCGGGGAGCTGTTTTTT. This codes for CATSDPTPTTGELFF.